What follows are 8 T cell receptor beta chains derived from one specimen sequenced in a study of identical twins. Using its own MiXCR run on the 5' RACE reads, TCRdb lists one record per CDR3 protein. Among 650,000 to 750,000 distinct CDR3 sequences listed, 20% to 25% were seen once. These data were likewise used in another study, on T cells expressing NK-cell markers.

What was sequenced was PBMCs. The receptors come from a woman younger than 30 in good health.

Details on this clonotype: This is likely a read error, given that the CDR3 carries no conserved phenylalanine or tryptophan at its end. V is TRBV5-1 and J is TRBJ2-3; 10 bases agree with TRBD2. Germline assignment: CDR1 SGHRS and CDR2 YFSETQ. The CDR3 length is 16 residues. The junction had 6 bases not matched to a gene; V was cut back by 1 base and J by 4 bases. CDR3 protein: CASSLPTSGRADTQYL. In nucleotides, the CDR3 is TGCGCCAGCAGCTTGCCGACTAGCGGGCGTGCAGATACGCAGTATCTT.

This clonotype was counted a few times. This rearrangement joins TRBV29-1 to TRBJ2-1, with a possible D match to TRBD2 (6 bases). V was shortened by 3 bases and J by 2 bases, with 11 bases between the two germline ends. CDR1 and CDR2 (germline): SQVTM, ANQGSEA. The CDR3 sequence is 14 residues long. The CDR3, as DNA: TGCAGCGTTGATCCCGAGCGGGCCTACAATGAGCAGTTCTTC. It is translated as CSVDPERAYNEQFF.

There are a few counts of this clonotype. This chain connects TRBV20-1 to TRBJ1-6, with TRBD1 identical over 7 bases. J lost 9 bases, V lost 0 bases, and 8 bases had no gene match. Germline CDR1 is DFQATT and CDR2 is SNEGSKA (reference sequence). There are 15 residues in the CDR3. The CDR3 region is CSARDQTGDSSPLHF. The CDR3 region has the DNA TGCAGTGCTAGAGATCAAACAGGGGACAGTTCACCCCTCCACTTT.

This rearrangement joins TRBV29-1 to TRBJ2-7; D uncertain. V was cut by 7 bases and J by 3 bases, with 7 bases left in between. Per the germline V gene, CDR1 is SQVTM and CDR2 is ANQGSEA. The CDR3 totals 10 residues. CDR3 sequence reads: CSASDYEQYF. As DNA, the CDR3 is TGCAGCGCTTCCGACTACGAGCAGTACTTC.

The chain recombines TRBV6-1 with TRBJ1-2; 8 positions agree with TRBD1. CDR3 length: 15 amino acids. Germline CDR1 MNHNS, CDR2 SASEGT. The J segment lost 0 bases and the V segment lost 5 bases, leaving 5 bases of the junction unmatched. The CDR3 loop reads CASSNTGGTNYGYTF. Written as DNA, the CDR3 is TGTGCCAGCAGTAATACAGGGGGAACTAACTATGGCTACACCTTC.

V is TRBV27 and J is TRBJ2-1; D not certain. V lost 3 bases to trimming and J lost 6 bases, with 18 bases between them. CDR3 length equals 16 residues. CDR1 is MNHEY, CDR2 SMNVEV, per germline (reference sequence). CDR3 residues: CASSLRRNFRANEQFF. CDR3 nucleotide sequence: TGTGCCAGCAGTTTGAGACGGAACTTCCGGGCCAATGAGCAGTTCTTC.

This clonotype was counted between two and nine times. Its ends do not fully match the called genes, so a read error is possible. The chain couples TRBV11-2 to TRBJ2-2, with 10 nucleotides matching TRBD1. CDR3 length: 14 residues. CDR1 and CDR2 (germline): SGHAT, FQNNGV. CDR3 sequence reads: CASADRGDTGELFF. Here the CDR3 DNA reads TGTGCCAGCGCGGACAGGGGGGACACTGGGGAGCTGTTTTTT.

The rearrangement uses TRBV10-1 and TRBJ2-5, with 7 positions matching TRBD2. Germline CDR1 is WNHNN and CDR2 is SYGVQD (reference sequence). The CDR3 contains 13 residues. The ends lost 3 bases at V and 4 bases at J; junction bases unmatched: 2. This chain's CDR3 is CASSEAGRETQYF. CDR3 nucleotide sequence: TGCGCCAGCAGTGAAGCGGGGCGAGAGACCCAGTACTTC.